This TCR beta chain was retrieved from a study of T cell repertoires in cytomegalovirus infection. Study-wide background: Both CMV infection and a matching HLA type were indicated by public TCR beta signatures. General study findings and limits: There were carriers of CMV plus the relevant HLA, and cumulative public TCR beta family frequency identified them. HLA-C-restricted CMV-specific TCR beta clonotypes were dominant in the ex vivo response.

Each CDR3 protein gets one entry after TCRdb re-called the reads with MiXCR. The data show 450,000 to 600,000 distinct CDR3 sequences, roughly 10% seen once. This CDR3 has 15 amino acids. CDR1 LNHDA and CDR2 SQIVND come from the germline V gene (reference sequence). This clonotype has a handful of counts. Its matching antigen is unknown. Source material: PBMCs. The clonotype originates from a human donor in good health (CMV status not recorded). Some clones in this sample may be carry-over from other donors' samples. This rearrangement joins TRBV19 to TRBJ2-6, with 7 bases lining up with TRBD2. CDR3 protein: CAVGGGSAGANVLTF. The CDR3 DNA reads as TGTGCTGTGGGGGGGGGGTCCGCTGGGGCCAACGTCCTGACTTTC.